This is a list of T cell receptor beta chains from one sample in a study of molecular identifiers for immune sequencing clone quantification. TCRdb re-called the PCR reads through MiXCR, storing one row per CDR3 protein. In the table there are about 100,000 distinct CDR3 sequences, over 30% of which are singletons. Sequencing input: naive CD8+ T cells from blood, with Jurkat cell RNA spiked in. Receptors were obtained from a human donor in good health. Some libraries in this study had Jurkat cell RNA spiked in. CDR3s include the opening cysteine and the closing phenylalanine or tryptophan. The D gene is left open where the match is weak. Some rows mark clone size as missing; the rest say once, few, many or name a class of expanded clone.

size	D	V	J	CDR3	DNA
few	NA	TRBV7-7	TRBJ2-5	CASSPDGREETQYF	TGTGCCAGCAGCCCAGACGGGCGCGAAGAGACCCAGTACTTC
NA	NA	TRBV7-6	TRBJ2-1	CASSKEAENSCNEQFF	TGTGCCAGCAGCAAAGAAGCGGAAAACTCCTGCAATGAGCAGTTCTTC
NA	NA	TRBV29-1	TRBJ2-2	CSVRVLGGLDTGELFF	TGCAGCGTTCGGGTCTTGGGGGGCCTCGACACCGGGGAGCTGTTTTTT
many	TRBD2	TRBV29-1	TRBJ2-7	CSATRLAGRTYEQYF	TGCAGCGCCACTAGACTAGCGGGAAGAACCTACGAGCAGTACTTC
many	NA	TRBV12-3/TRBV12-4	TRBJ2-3	CASSSEAGLADTQYF	TGTGCCAGCAGTTCTGAGGCGGGATTGGCAGATACGCAGTATTTT
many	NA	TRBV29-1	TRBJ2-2	CSVVDGELFF	TGCAGCGTTGTTGACGGGGAGCTGTTTTTT
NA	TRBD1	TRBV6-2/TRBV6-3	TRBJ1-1	CAIGTGSLNTEAFF	TGTGCCATCGGGACAGGGAGCCTGAACACTGAAGCTTTCTTT
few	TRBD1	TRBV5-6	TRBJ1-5	CASSFGTAPLQPQHF	TGTGCCAGCAGCTTCGGGACAGCCCCACTTCAGCCCCAGCATTTT
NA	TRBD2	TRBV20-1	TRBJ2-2	CSANPPGGRARGGELYF	TGCAGTGCTAACCCCCCGGGGGGGCGCGCTAGGGGCGGGGAGCTGTATTTT
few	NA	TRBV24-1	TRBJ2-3	CATSDLSTLGVDTQYF	TGTGCCACCAGTGATTTGTCAACCCTAGGAGTGGATACGCAGTATTTT
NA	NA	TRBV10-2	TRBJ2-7	CASSDMGTINELYF	TGCGCCAGCAGTGACATGGGTACTATCAACGAGCTGTACTTC
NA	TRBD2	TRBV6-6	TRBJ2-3	CAGTGTKITTDTQYF	TGTGCCGGCACCGGGACTAAGATTACCACAGATACGCAGTATTTT
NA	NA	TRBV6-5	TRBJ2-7	CASSFLGGDEQYF	TGTGCCAGCAGTTTCCTGGGCGGAGATGAGCAGTACTTC
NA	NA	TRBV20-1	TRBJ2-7	CRAPFSHTRNPYEQYF	TGCAGGGCGCCCTTCTCCCACACTAGAAATCCCTACGAGCAGTACTTC
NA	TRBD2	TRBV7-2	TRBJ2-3	CASSPSTGLAGADTRYF	TGTGCCAGCAGCCCTTCGACCGGACTAGCGGGAGCGGATACGCGGTATTTT
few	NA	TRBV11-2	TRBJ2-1	CASSFSHSGNEQFF	TGTGCCAGCAGCTTCTCCCATTCGGGCAATGAGCAGTTCTTC
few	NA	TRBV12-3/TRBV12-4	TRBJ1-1	CASSFRPENTEAFF	TGTGCCAGCAGTTTTCGGCCCGAGAACACTGAAGCTTTCTTT
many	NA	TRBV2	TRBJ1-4	CASSTPLKGLDEKLFF	TGTGCCAGCAGCACCCCGCTAAAGGGGTTGGACGAAAAACTGTTTTTT
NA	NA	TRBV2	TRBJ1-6	CASSVGRSSPLHF	TGTGCCAGCAGTGTGGGTAGATCTTCACCCCTCCACTTT
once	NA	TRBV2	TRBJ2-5	CTSSEEGDRSLETQYF	TGTACCAGCAGTGAAGAGGGTGACAGATCATTAGAGACCCAGTACTTC
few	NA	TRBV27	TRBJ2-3	CASTTAGSTDTQYF	TGTGCCAGCACCACGGCCGGGAGCACAGATACGCAGTATTTT
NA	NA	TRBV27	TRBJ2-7	CASRDVRVTYEQYF	TGTGCCAGCAGAGACGTCCGGGTCACCTACGAGCAGTACTTC
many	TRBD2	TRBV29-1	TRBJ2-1	CSVEELASSYNEQFF	TGCAGCGTTGAGGAACTAGCGTCTTCCTACAATGAGCAGTTCTTC
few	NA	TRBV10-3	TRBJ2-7	CAISEHKYEQYF	TGTGCCATCAGTGAGCACAAGTACGAGCAGTACTTC
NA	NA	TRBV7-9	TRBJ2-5	CASSFLPRGQETQYF	TGTGCCAGCAGCTTTTTACCAAGAGGGCAAGAGACCCAGTACTTC
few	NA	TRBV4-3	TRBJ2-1	CASSQDPPSTINEQFF	TGCGCCAGCAGCCAAGATCCCCCCTCGACAATCAATGAGCAGTTCTTC
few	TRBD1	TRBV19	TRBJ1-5	CASRQGGGNQPQHF	TGTGCCAGTCGGCAGGGGGGCGGCAATCAGCCCCAGCATTTT